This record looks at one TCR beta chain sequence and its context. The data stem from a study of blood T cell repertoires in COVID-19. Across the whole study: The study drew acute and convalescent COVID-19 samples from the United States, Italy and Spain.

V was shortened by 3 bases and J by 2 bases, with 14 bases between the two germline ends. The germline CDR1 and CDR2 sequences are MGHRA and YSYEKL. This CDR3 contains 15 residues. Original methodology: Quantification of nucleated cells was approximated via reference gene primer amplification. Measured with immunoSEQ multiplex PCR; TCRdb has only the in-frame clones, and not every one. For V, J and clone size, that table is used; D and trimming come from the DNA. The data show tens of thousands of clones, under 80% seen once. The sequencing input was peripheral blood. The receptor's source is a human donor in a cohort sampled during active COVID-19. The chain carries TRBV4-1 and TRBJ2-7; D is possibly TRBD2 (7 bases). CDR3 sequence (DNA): TGCGCCAGCAGCCAGCCCTTAGGGGGGGCCTACGAGCAGTACTTC. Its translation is CASSQPLGGAYEQYF.